The 16 T cell receptor beta chains reported below all come from one sample, sequenced in a study of control samples from healthy donors and cancer patients. TCRdb's copy holds only in-frame clones and misses some; the assay was immunoSEQ multiplex PCR. Found here are 150,000 to 200,000 clones; the top ten clones hold around 2%. Source material: blood. These receptor sequences come from a woman younger than 45 in good health.

The chain recombines TRBV9 with TRBJ2-3; D could derive from TRBD1 or TRBD2 (5 bases each). V lost 3 bases, J lost 4 bases, and 21 bases lay in between. Germline V lookup: CDR1 SGDLS, CDR2 YYNGEE. This CDR3 has 17 amino acids. CDR3 coding DNA: TGTGCCAGCAGCGCTCCCCAACGAGGGGCATACGCAGATACGCAGTATTTT. This encodes CASSAPQRGAYADTQYF.

The chain joins TRBV4-1 to TRBJ1-2; weak D call: TRBD1 (6 bases). V was trimmed by 7 bases and J by 6 bases, leaving 15 bases between them. Germline V gene data show CDR1 as MGHRA and CDR2 as YSYEKL. The CDR3 consists of 13 residues. CDR3 amino acids: CASTSPGVHGYTF. The CDR3 region has the DNA TGCGCCAGCACCTCCCCAGGGGTCCATGGCTACACCTTC.

This chain joins TRBV30 and TRBJ2-7, with D hard to call. The CDR3 is made up of 14 amino acids. Germline CDR1 and CDR2: GTSNPN and SVGIG (reference sequence). V was shortened by 0 bases and J by 2 bases, with 11 bases between the two germline ends. The CDR3 spells CAWSVWGSPYEQYF. The CDR3 DNA follows: TGTGCCTGGAGTGTATGGGGATCCCCCTACGAGCAGTACTTC.

The genes are TRBV11-1 and TRBJ1-1, with D unresolved. The CDR3 contains 13 residues. V gave up 5 bases and J gave up 0 bases, with 7 bases separating them. Germline CDR1 reads SGHAT; CDR2 reads FQDESV (reference sequence). CDR3 nucleotides: TGTGCCAGCAGCCCCTCATTGAACACTGAAGCTTTCTTT. It is translated as CASSPSLNTEAFF.

The chain combines TRBV30 with TRBJ1-6, with D possibly being TRBD1 (5 bases). V was pared by 0 bases and J by 6 bases, with 9 bases between. The CDR3 is made up of 14 amino acids. CDR1 GTSNPN and CDR2 SVGIG come from the germline V gene (reference sequence). The CDR3: CAWSVGDPNSPLHF. The DNA of the CDR3 is TGTGCCTGGAGTGTAGGGGACCCTAATTCACCCCTCCACTTT.

The rearrangement uses TRBV19 and TRBJ1-2; TRBD1 agrees at 8 bases. The CDR3 is 14 residues long. Germline loops: CDR1 LNHDA, CDR2 SQIVND (reference sequence). Unmatched junction bases numbered 7, after V lost 5 bases and J lost 5 bases. The DNA for the CDR3 is TGTGCCAGTAGTCCCCGGACAGGGACTTATGGCTACACCTTC. As protein: CASSPRTGTYGYTF.

The chain links TRBV28 to TRBJ2-3; perhaps D is TRBD1 or TRBD2 (5 bases each). Germline CDR1 MDHEN, CDR2 SYDVKM. The CDR3 has 17 amino acids. Trimming took 3 bases from V and 3 from J, leaving 19 bases between them. CDR3 amino acids: CASSLDKVGERTDTQYF. The CDR3 bases are TGTGCCAGCAGTTTGGATAAGGTAGGGGAGCGGACAGATACGCAGTATTTT.

This rearrangement joins TRBV10-1 to TRBJ1-2; the match to TRBD1 covers 7 bases. The V gene's germline CDR1 is WNHNN and CDR2 SYGVQD (reference sequence). V gave up 0 bases and J gave up 0 bases; unmatched junction bases: 1. The CDR3 has 15 amino acids. For the CDR3, the DNA is TGCGCCAGCAGTGAGTCGACAGGGCCTAACTATGGCTACACCTTC. Translation: CASSESTGPNYGYTF.

The V and J genes are TRBV30 and TRBJ1-2; 9 bases line up with TRBD1. CDR1 and CDR2 from the germline V gene are GTSNPN and SVGIG (reference sequence). V lost 3 bases, J lost 4 bases, and 9 bases stayed unmatched. The length of the CDR3 is 15 residues. The CDR3 nucleotides are TGTGCCTGGAGCGATCCCACAGGGGGCGCCTATGGCTACACCTTC. This translates into CAWSDPTGGAYGYTF.

The rearrangement links TRBV14 to TRBJ1-6, with TRBD1 matching over 8 bases. The germline V gene encodes CDR1 SGHDN and CDR2 FVKESK. J gave up 7 bases and V 4 bases, and 6 bases lay outside the gene matches. CDR3 length: 15 amino acids. Here the CDR3 DNA reads TGTGCCAGCAGCCGGGGGACAGGACAAAATTCACCCCTCCACTTT. It codes for CASSRGTGQNSPLHF.

The gene calls are TRBV5-6 and TRBJ1-3, with no clear D. This CDR3 region has 15 residues. Trimming removed 1 base from V and 0 bases from J, with 8 bases in between. Germline-derived CDR1 and CDR2 are SGHDT and YYEEEE. The CDR3 region is CASSLPGSSGNTIYF. As DNA, the CDR3 is TGTGCCAGCAGCTTGCCGGGGAGCTCTGGAAACACCATATATTTT.

The genes are TRBV7-9 and TRBJ1-2; 8 positions match TRBD1. The germline V gene encodes CDR1 SEHNR and CDR2 FQNEAQ (reference sequence). The CDR3 consists of 11 residues. The CDR3 reads CALDRDYGYTF. In DNA form, the CDR3 reads TGTGCTTTGGACAGGGACTATGGCTACACCTTC.

V is TRBV12-3 or TRBV12-4 and J is TRBJ1-2; D call uncertain. Trimming took 6 bases from V and 4 from J, leaving 12 bases between them. There are 13 residues in the CDR3. The CDR3 loop reads CASSRGGVYGYTF. CDR3 bases: TGTGCCAGCAGCCGGGGAGGAGTCTATGGCTACACCTTC.

The chain links TRBV7-8 to TRBJ1-2; no clear D. The CDR3 is made up of 19 amino acids. Germline V gives CDR1 SGHVS, CDR2 FQNEAQ. The V end lost 5 bases, the J end lost 2 bases, and 27 bases lay between the germline ends. The CDR3 DNA reads TGTGCCAGCAGCCCACGTTTCTCCGGAGCCGGGCCTACCAACTATGGCTACACCTTC. This encodes CASSPRFSGAGPTNYGYTF.

The chain employs TRBV20-1 and TRBJ1-1, with D unresolved. V dropped 3 bases and J dropped 7 bases, with 9 bases sitting between them. The germline gives CDR1 DFQATT, CDR2 SNEGSKA (reference sequence). The CDR3 is 11 amino acids. The CDR3 reads CSARLGFEAFF. In DNA form, the CDR3 reads TGCAGTGCTAGGTTAGGCTTTGAAGCTTTCTTT.

V is TRBV18 and J is TRBJ1-2; D uncertain. Trimming stripped 3 bases from V and 1 base from J, with 6 bases between. This CDR3 has 13 residues. From germline, CDR1 is KGHSH and CDR2 LQKENI. In nucleotides, the CDR3 is TGTGCCAGCTCACCTTCGGATAACTATGGCTACACCTTC. Its protein is CASSPSDNYGYTF.